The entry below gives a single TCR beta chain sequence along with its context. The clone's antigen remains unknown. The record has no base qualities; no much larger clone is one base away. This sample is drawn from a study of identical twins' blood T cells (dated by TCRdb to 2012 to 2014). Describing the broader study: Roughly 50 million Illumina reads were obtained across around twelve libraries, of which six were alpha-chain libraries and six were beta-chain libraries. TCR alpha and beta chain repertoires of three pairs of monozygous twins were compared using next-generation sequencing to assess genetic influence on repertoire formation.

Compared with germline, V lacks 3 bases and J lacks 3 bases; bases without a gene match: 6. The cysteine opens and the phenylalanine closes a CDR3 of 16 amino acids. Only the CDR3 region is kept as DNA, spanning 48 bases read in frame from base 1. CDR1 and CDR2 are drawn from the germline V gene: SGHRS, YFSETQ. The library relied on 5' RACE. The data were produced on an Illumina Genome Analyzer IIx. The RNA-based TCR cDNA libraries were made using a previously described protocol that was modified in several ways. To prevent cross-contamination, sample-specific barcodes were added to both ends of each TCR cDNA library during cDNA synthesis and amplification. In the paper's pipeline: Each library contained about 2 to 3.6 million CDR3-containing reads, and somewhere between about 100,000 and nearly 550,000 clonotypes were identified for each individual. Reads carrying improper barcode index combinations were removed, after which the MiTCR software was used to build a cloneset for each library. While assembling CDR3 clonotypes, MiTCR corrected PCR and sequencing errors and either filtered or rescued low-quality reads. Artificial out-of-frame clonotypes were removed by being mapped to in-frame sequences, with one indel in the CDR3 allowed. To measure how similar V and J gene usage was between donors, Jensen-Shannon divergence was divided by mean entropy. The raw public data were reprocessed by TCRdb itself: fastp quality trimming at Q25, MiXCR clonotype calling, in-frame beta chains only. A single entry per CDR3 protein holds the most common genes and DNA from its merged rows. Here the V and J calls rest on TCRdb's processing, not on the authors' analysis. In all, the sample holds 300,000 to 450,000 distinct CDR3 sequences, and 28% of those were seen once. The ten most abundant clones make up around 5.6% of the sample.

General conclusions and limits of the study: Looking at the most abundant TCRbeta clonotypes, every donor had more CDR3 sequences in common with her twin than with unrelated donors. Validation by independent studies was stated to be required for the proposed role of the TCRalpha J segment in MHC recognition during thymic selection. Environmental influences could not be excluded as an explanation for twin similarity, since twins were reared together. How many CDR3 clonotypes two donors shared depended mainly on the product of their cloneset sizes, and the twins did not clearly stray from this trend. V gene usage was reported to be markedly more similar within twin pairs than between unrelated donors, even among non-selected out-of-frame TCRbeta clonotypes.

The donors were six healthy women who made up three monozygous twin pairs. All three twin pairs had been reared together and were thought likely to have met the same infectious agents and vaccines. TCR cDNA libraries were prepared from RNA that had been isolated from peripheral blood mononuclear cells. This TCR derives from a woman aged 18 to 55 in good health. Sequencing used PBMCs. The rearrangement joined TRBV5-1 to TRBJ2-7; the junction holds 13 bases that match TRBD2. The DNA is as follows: TGCGCCAGCAGCTCAGGACTAGCGGGAGTCAGCTACGAGCAGTACTTC. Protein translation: CASSSGLAGVSYEQYF.